This TCR beta chain was recorded in a study of blood T cell repertoires in COVID-19 (dated by TCRdb to 2019 to 2021). With respect to the entire study: Samples covering the acute and convalescent phases of COVID-19 were provided by collaborators in the United States, Italy and Spain. A de-identified subject ID, COVID-19 status, age in years and sex were almost always included in the sample metadata. A freely available public database, intended as a resource for researchers studying the immune response to SARS-CoV-2, is where the repertoires were released. The material from the prospective study consisted of cDNA or gDNA derived from T cells, B-cell-depleted T cells, or PBMCs. Deeply sampled blood TCRbeta repertoires from subjects exposed to, actively infected with, or recovered from COVID-19 were included in the dataset. Where HLA class I and class II types were available, the types were taken from metadata supplied by the sample provider, not from assay-based typing. The samples were drawn from two sources: the first 160 participants of the ongoing ImmuneRACE study, and fewer than 1,500 subjects contributed by 6 global collaborators.

TCRbeta CDR3 regions were amplified from genomic DNA using the immunoSEQ Assay, a bias-controlled multiplex PCR. In the authors' own workflow: Within the assay, amplification of reference gene primers was used to estimate how many nucleated cells each sample contained. To quantify the absolute abundance of each unique TCRbeta CDR3 rearrangement, sequence reads were collapsed and filtered. For each sample, productive Simpson clonality was calculated by taking the square root of Simpson's diversity index across productive rearrangements. TCRdb took this table from immuneACCESS and kept in-frame rearrangements with V and J called. Such tables lack part of the clones; where checked against another copy, unresolved V genes explain under half of the gap, and the rest is unexplained. That table furnishes V, J and clone size, whereas the DNA furnished D and trimming. The sample yields fewer than 350,000 clones; roughly 88% were counted once. The ten largest account for 0.75% to 1% of the sample.

The V and J ends are trimmed by 5 bases and 5 bases, leaving 18 bases between them. Reading the germline V gene (reference sequence) gives CDR1 MNHNY and CDR2 SVGAGI. Measured from the cysteine to the phenylalanine, the CDR3 is 16 residues long. The only DNA kept is the CDR3, 48 bases in frame from the first base. The paper's findings and limits, for the study overall: How much clinical and demographic metadata was included differed by source and by participant, and the metadata was provided uncurated.

About this clone itself: Its antigen remains undetermined. Nothing much larger sits one base from this clone, and base qualities are not available.

Participants in the prospective study were enrolled through a virtual design, were aged roughly 18 to 100 years, and lived in roughly 25 United States geographic areas. Cohort assignment in the prospective study relied on participant-reported clinical history from a screening survey and a study questionnaire. Recovered participants in ImmuneRACE Cohort 3 were defined by two consecutive negative NP/OP PCR tests, clearance by a healthcare professional, or resolution of symptoms. In the prospective study, whole blood, serum and a nasopharyngeal or oropharyngeal swab were collected from each participant by mobile phlebotomists. Over an approximately 2-month period, participants in the prospective study had the option of providing additional blood draws and questionnaires. Before DNA extraction, blood samples from the prospective study were shipped at room temperature or frozen.

Rearrangement joined TRBV6-6 to TRBJ1-4; TRBD1 is a possible D gene, resting on 5 matching bases. The material sequenced was PBMCs or T cells enriched from blood (not recorded which). The sequence was obtained from a woman under 40 who had recovered from COVID-19. The base sequence is TGTGCCAGCAGTGGTCTGGTTGTAGGGGCGAATGAAAAACTGTTTTTT. This yields the protein CASSGLVVGANEKLFF.